This TCR beta chain came from a study of a mutant IDH1 vaccine in newly diagnosed glioma. About the research overall: In some groups vaccination began 4-6 weeks post-radiotherapy; others received it with temozolomide.

General study points: Among all patients, vaccine-induced immune responses occurred in roughly 95%.

V was cut by 2 bases and J by 2 bases, with 12 bases left in between. The CDR3 contains 16 residues. Per germline, CDR1 MDHEN and CDR2 SYDVKM. This clone was detected once. Its antigen is unknown. Regarding time point: week 11, during vaccination. Every vaccine dose comprised 300 ug of mutant IDH1 20-mer peptide plus topical imiquimod. Measured with immunoSEQ multiplex PCR; TCRdb has only the in-frame clones, and not every one. Among about 60,000 clones, approximately 84% were seen once, and the ten largest hold around 8.3%. The rearrangement uses TRBV28 and TRBJ2-2; no definite D call. The TCR originated in a woman aged 50 to 60 with glioma. The sample here was PBMCs, taken from a glioma patient whose treatment included an IDH1 peptide vaccine. CDR3 region: CASSLPGPLNTGELFF. The CDR3 DNA reads as TGTGCCAGCAGTTTACCGGGCCCCCTAAACACCGGGGAGCTGTTTTTT.